This T cell receptor beta chain was obtained from a study of blood T cells in healthy people across ages. As for this clonotype: Its target is unknown.

General study points: Estimates of diversity drawn from one million T cells were considered underestimates.

This CDR3 is 16 amino acids long. The ends lost 4 bases at V and 7 bases at J; junction bases unmatched: 10. The germline gives CDR1 SGHTA, CDR2 FQGNSA. With a J-beta primer mix and a sample-barcoded 5' primer, a second PCR ran 7 to 11 cycles. TCRdb called the 5' RACE reads again in MiXCR, with one record for every CDR3 protein. The profile shows more than 1,400,000 distinct CDR3 sequences, about 43% of them singletons. Sequencing input: blood. The clonotype was recovered from a woman under 30 in good health. V usage is TRBV7-2 and J usage is TRBJ2-1; 10 nucleotides agree with TRBD2. For the CDR3, the DNA is TGTGCCAGCAGCTCCTCTAGCGGGGGTTATCGTAATGAGCAGTTCTTC. Translating gives CASSSSSGGYRNEQFF.